This T cell receptor beta chain was recovered during a study of control samples from healthy donors and cancer patients. Assay: immunoSEQ multiplex PCR; the TCRdb copy retains only in-frame clones and omits some. This sample has about 160,000 clones, with roughly 95% found just once. This sequence was found in a woman in her twenties or thirties in good health. Sequenced input: blood.

CDR3 loop: CASSESYGRTGRNYGYTF. In DNA form, the CDR3 reads TGTGCCAGCAGTGAATCTTACGGGAGGACAGGGCGTAACTATGGCTACACCTTC. The J gene is TRBJ1-2, the V gene TRBV25-1, with 8 bases fitting TRBD1. The CDR3 sequence is 18 residues long. CDR1 is MGHDK and CDR2 is SYGVNS in the germline V gene. Losses at the gene ends were 1 base for V and 1 base for J; bases not matched to a gene: 11.